Listed below are T cell receptor beta chains from one sample, sequenced in a study of control samples from healthy donors and cancer patients. TCRdb keeps only in-frame clones here, not all; method: immunoSEQ multiplex PCR. The data show about 150,000 clones, with 80% to 95% seen just once and just over 2% held by the top ten. The specimen sequenced was blood. The receptors here all came from a woman aged 40-49 years in good health. Both conserved end residues are part of each CDR3. A D gene is named only where the DNA matches it firmly. Clone sizes are given selectively: once, few, many, or a class where the clone is expanded.

>TRBJ2-7|TRBV12-3/TRBV12-4|-|-
TGTGCCAGCAGCCCCGCGGGGTACTACGAGCAGTACTTC
CASSPAGYYEQYF
>TRBJ1-2|TRBV27|TRBD1|-
TGTGCCAGCAGTTTTGGGACAGGGTTAGGCTACACCTTC
CASSFGTGLGYTF
>TRBJ2-7|TRBV7-9|-|-
TGTGCCAGCAGCTCCAGGACGGCCTACGAGCAGTACTTC
CASSSRTAYEQYF
>TRBJ1-3|TRBV3-1/TRBV3-2|-|-
TGTGCCAGCAGCCACCCTTCAACGGACACCATATATTTT
CASSHPSTDTIYF
>TRBJ2-1|TRBV20-1|-|-
TGCAGTGCTAGTGGATGGGGGCAGGGCGAGGATGAGCAGTTCTTC
CSASGWGQGEDEQFF
>TRBJ2-5|TRBV6-5|TRBD2|-
TGTGCCAGCAGTTACGTGCCGCGGGGGGGGGAAGAGACCCAGTACTTC
CASSYVPRGGEETQYF
>TRBJ2-7|TRBV12-5|TRBD2|-
TGTGCTAGTGGCCTTGTTGCCGGGAGGGGGTACGAGCAGTACTTC
CASGLVAGRGYEQYF
>TRBJ2-1|TRBV6-2/TRBV6-3|TRBD2|-
TGTGCCAGCAGCCATTCGCTAGCGGGGGGGGAGGATGAGCAGTTCTTC
CASSHSLAGGEDEQFF
>TRBJ1-1|TRBV10-1|TRBD1|-
TGCGCCAGCAGTGAGCACAGGGGACGTAATCTGGTTACTTTCTTT
CASSEHRGRNLVTFF
>TRBJ1-4|TRBV15|-|-
TGTGCCACCAGCGCAAGGGGGACCGCAGCAACTAATGAAAAACTGTTTTTT
CATSARGTAATNEKLFF
>TRBJ1-3|TRBV18|-|-
TGTGCCAGCTCACCAATGACTGGCCTGGGCGGAAACACCATATATTTT
CASSPMTGLGGNTIYF
>TRBJ2-7|TRBV7-8|-|-
TGTGCCAGCAGCTTAAGGGGGACGACCTACGAGCAGTACTTC
CASSLRGTTYEQYF
>TRBJ1-5|TRBV18|TRBD1|once
TGTGCCAGCTCACGGGGTGGGACAGGGGTGAATCAGCCCCAGCATTTT
CASSRGGTGVNQPQHF
>TRBJ2-3|TRBV6-2/TRBV6-3|TRBD2|-
TGTGCCAGCAGTGTGCGCGGGGGACCAGATACGCAGTATTTT
CASSVRGGPDTQYF
>TRBJ1-6|TRBV2|-|once
TGTGCCAACTCGAAGAGCTGGGATTCACCCCTCCACTTT
CANSKSWDSPLHF
>TRBJ1-6|TRBV2|-|-
TGTGCCAGCAGTGAAGAGGCCCAGCGCCTTTCACCCCTCCACTTT
CASSEEAQRLSPLHF
>TRBJ1-3|TRBV3-1/TRBV3-2|-|once
TGTGCCAGCAGCCAAGATCTAGGGGCGTCCTCGGGAAACACCATATATTTT
CASSQDLGASSGNTIYF
>TRBJ1-1|TRBV29-1|-|-
TGCAGCGGAGGTCGGTTGAACACTGAAGCTTTCTTT
CSGGRLNTEAFF
>TRBJ1-3|TRBV24-1|-|-
TGTGCCACCGAACTGAACAGGTTGAGCTCTGGAAACACCATATATTTT
CATELNRLSSGNTIYF
>TRBJ2-7|TRBV5-1|-|-
TGCGCCAGCAGCTTGGGGGCAGCGACTCTCTACGAGCAGTACTTC
CASSLGAATLYEQYF
>TRBJ2-7|TRBV5-6|-|-
TGTGCCAGCAGCGCCGGGCCCTCCTACGAGCAGTACTTC
CASSAGPSYEQYF
>TRBJ1-6|TRBV3-1/TRBV3-2|-|-
TGTGCCAGCAGCCCCGGGGTGGATTCACCCCTCCACTTT
CASSPGVDSPLHF
>TRBJ2-1|TRBV4-2|TRBD1|-
TGTGCCAGCAGCCTCACTAGGACAGGGGGCTGGAATGAGCAGTTCTTC
CASSLTRTGGWNEQFF
>TRBJ2-7|TRBV3-1/TRBV3-2|TRBD2|-
TGTGCCAGCAGCCAAGGACTAGCGGGGCCCTACGAGCAGTACTTC
CASSQGLAGPYEQYF
>TRBJ2-7|TRBV7-2|-|-
TGTGCCAGCAGCCCCACCCGGAGCGGCTCCTACGAGCAGTACTTC
CASSPTRSGSYEQYF
>TRBJ2-2|TRBV13|-|-
TGTGCCAGCAGCCCCGGATCAACAAACACCGGGGAGCTGTTTTTT
CASSPGSTNTGELFF
>TRBJ2-5|TRBV9|TRBD2|-
TGTGCCAGCAGCGGGAGCGGGGGGTTTCTAGAGACCCAGTACTTC
CASSGSGGFLETQYF
>TRBJ1-2|TRBV3-1/TRBV3-2|-|-
TGTGCCAGCAGCCGGGGTGGGGGCGACTATGGCTACACCTTC
CASSRGGGDYGYTF
>TRBJ1-1|TRBV7-8|-|-
TGTGCCAGCAGTCGGACGGGGGCCACTGAAGCTTTCTTT
CASSRTGATEAFF
>TRBJ1-3|TRBV5-5|-|-
TGTGCCAGCAGCCTTTACAGCTCTGGAAACACCATATATTTT
CASSLYSSGNTIYF
>TRBJ2-7|TRBV27|-|-
TGTGCCAGCAGTTTATCTCCTTTCTACTACGAGCAGTACTTC
CASSLSPFYYEQYF
>TRBJ1-5|TRBV5-1|-|-
TGCGCCAGCAGCGAGGGGAGGGACAATCAGCCCCAGCATTTT
CASSEGRDNQPQHF
>TRBJ1-1|TRBV29-1|-|-
TGCAGCGTTCAGGTCACTGAAGCTTTCTTT
CSVQVTEAFF
>TRBJ2-2|TRBV5-1|-|-
TGCGCCAGCAGCTTGCTCACAGCCACCAACACCGGGGAGCTGTTTTTT
CASSLLTATNTGELFF
>TRBJ1-1|TRBV5-1|-|-
TGCGCCAGCACCGATTATGAGGGGACGAACACTGAAGCTTTCTTT
CASTDYEGTNTEAFF
>TRBJ2-5|TRBV6-2/TRBV6-3|-|-
TGTGCCAGCAGTGATACTAGAATGTATACCCAGTACTTC
CASSDTRMYTQYF
>TRBJ2-2|TRBV5-1|-|-
TGCGCCAGCAGCTTGGCCTGGGGGCCCAACACCGGGGAGCTGTTTTTT
CASSLAWGPNTGELFF
>TRBJ1-2|TRBV5-8|TRBD1|-
TGTGCCAGCGGCAGGGGGTATGGCTACACCTTC
CASGRGYGYTF
>TRBJ1-2|TRBV6-4|-|-
TGTGCCAGCAGTCTTACCACAGGGTACTATGGCTACACCTTC
CASSLTTGYYGYTF
>TRBJ1-6|TRBV18|-|once
TGTGCCAGCTCACCCGCCCCGGCGGCGGTCGATTCACCCCTCCACTTT
CASSPAPAAVDSPLHF
>TRBJ2-2|TRBV15|-|-
TGTGCCACCTTAACAGTGAACACCGGGGAGCTGTTTTTT
CATLTVNTGELFF
>TRBJ1-1|TRBV7-9|-|once
TGTGCCAGCAGCTTATTCGCGGACACTGAAGCTTTCTTT
CASSLFADTEAFF
>TRBJ2-5|TRBV15|-|-
TGTGCCACCAGCCCTTTAGGGGAGACCCAGTACTTC
CATSPLGETQYF
>TRBJ2-1|TRBV5-4|TRBD2|-
TGTGCCAGCAGCTTGGTCGTGGCTAGCGGGGGGTACAATGAGCAGTTCTTC
CASSLVVASGGYNEQFF
>TRBJ1-2|TRBV11-2|-|-
TGTGCCAGCAGCTTAGATCTGTCCCCCTATGGCTACACCTTC
CASSLDLSPYGYTF
>TRBJ2-7|TRBV27|-|once
TGTGCCAGCAGTTTATCGCTTCACTCCTACGAGCAGTACTTC
CASSLSLHSYEQYF
>TRBJ2-1|TRBV14|TRBD2|few
TGTGCCAGCAGCCAGCTAGCGGGGGGGCCCAATGAGCAGTTCTTC
CASSQLAGGPNEQFF
>TRBJ1-1|TRBV6-5|-|-
TGTGCCAGCAGGTTGGACAGACGGGCCACTGAAGCTTTCTTT
CASRLDRRATEAFF
>TRBJ1-3|TRBV5-1|TRBD1|-
TGCGCCAGCAGCCCCGGACAGGGCTCTGGAAACACCATATATTTT
CASSPGQGSGNTIYF
>TRBJ2-7|TRBV9|-|-
TGTGCCAGCAGCGCCGGGACCGTATCCTACGAGCAGTACTTC
CASSAGTVSYEQYF
>TRBJ2-5|TRBV5-1|-|-
TGCGCCAGCACCCTCGCGGGCGTCCGAGAGACCCAGTACTTC
CASTLAGVRETQYF
>TRBJ2-7|TRBV19|-|-
TGTGCCAGTTCTCCCCTTTTTCAGGGATCCCCCTACGAGCAGTACTTC
CASSPLFQGSPYEQYF
>TRBJ2-3|TRBV5-6|TRBD2|-
TGTGCCAGCAGCTTGGAAGGGACTATTAGCACAGATACGCAGTATTTT
CASSLEGTISTDTQYF
>TRBJ1-4|TRBV5-4|-|-
TGTGCCAGCGGGGCAATGGGGGATGAAAAACTGTTTTTT
CASGAMGDEKLFF
>TRBJ1-2|TRBV10-1|-|-
TGCGCCAGCAGCGCCGGGGATTCTTATGGCTACACCTTC
CASSAGDSYGYTF
>TRBJ2-4|TRBV18|-|-
TGTGCCAGCTCACCACGGGGGCAGCTAGCCAAAAACATTCAGTACTTC
CASSPRGQLAKNIQYF
>TRBJ2-1|TRBV2|-|-
TGTGCCAGCAGTGAAAGGAATAGCCCCTACAATGAGCAGTTCTTC
CASSERNSPYNEQFF
>TRBJ2-3|TRBV27|TRBD2|-
TGTGCCAGCTCGTCCGTGGGAGGCGGGGGGTATACAGATACGCAGTATTTT
CASSSVGGGGYTDTQYF
>TRBJ2-5|TRBV5-4|TRBD2|-
TGTGCCAGCAGCCCCGGACTAGCGGGGGCCCTCGTCCAAGAGACCCAGTACTTC
CASSPGLAGALVQETQYF
>TRBJ1-2|TRBV3-1/TRBV3-2|TRBD1|-
TGTGCCAGCAGCCGGAGGACAGGGTCAGAGGGCTACACCTTC
CASSRRTGSEGYTF